These 7 T cell receptor beta chains originate from one sample sequenced in a study of cytomegalovirus exposure and HLA in healthy donors. Amplification used 60 Vbeta primers and 13 Jbeta primers. This table comes from immunoSEQ multiplex PCR, and its TCRdb copy is limited to in-frame clones, with some not included. The sample has 100,000 to 150,000 clones, 74% seen once. The specimen sequenced was PBMCs. The receptors come from a woman between 45 and 65 years old in good health and CMV-seropositive.

J is TRBJ2-7 and V is TRBV27; TRBD1 matches 10 bases. Trimming cost V 5 bases and J 2 bases; bases outside gene matches: 6. CDR3 length equals 15 residues. The germline V gene has CDR1 MNHEY and CDR2 SMNVEV (reference sequence). CDR3 protein: CASSETGTGAYEQYF. As DNA, the CDR3 is TGTGCCAGCAGTGAGACCGGGACAGGGGCCTACGAGCAGTACTTC.

This clone was observed a handful of times. The chain recombines TRBV28 with TRBJ2-7, with D tentatively TRBD1 (5 bases). Trimming removed 5 bases from V and 5 bases from J, with 13 bases in between. Germline V gene lookup returns CDR1 MDHEN and CDR2 SYDVKM. The CDR3 is 13 residues long. CDR3 protein: CASSTIRDNEQYF. DNA for the CDR3: TGTGCCAGCAGTACCATCAGGGATAACGAGCAGTACTTC.

The genes are TRBV9 and TRBJ1-6, with 8 bases identical to TRBD1. Losses at the gene ends were 3 bases for V and 7 bases for J; bases not matched to a gene: 6. Germline CDR1 and CDR2: SGDLS and YYNGEE. The CDR3 has 15 amino acids. CDR3 DNA sequence: TGTGCCAGCAGCGACGACACAGGGGGGAATTCACCCCTCCACTTT. It translates to CASSDDTGGNSPLHF.

The chain couples TRBV7-2 to TRBJ2-1, with D unresolved. This CDR3 spans 15 amino acids. The V and J ends lost 6 bases and 4 bases respectively, with 16 bases between them. From germline, CDR1 is SGHTA and CDR2 FQGNSA. The CDR3 DNA sequence: TGTGCCAGCAGAGTCCGGAGCGACCCATACAATGAGCAGTTCTTC. Translation gives CASRVRSDPYNEQFF.

This clone appeared once. This chain links TRBV11-2 with TRBJ2-1; TRBD2 matches 11 bases. The CDR3 has 16 residues. The trim removed 4 bases at V and 3 bases at J, leaving 5 bases unmatched. Germline V gene sequence: CDR1 SGHAT, CDR2 FQNNGV. The CDR3 bases are TGTGCCAGCAGCTCCCATACTAGCGGGGGCTACAATGAGCAGTTCTTC. Protein: CASSSHTSGGYNEQFF.

The rearrangement links TRBV12-5 to TRBJ1-2; 9 bases map to TRBD1. Trimming took 4 bases from V and 7 from J; bases not matched to a gene: 10. The CDR3 totals 15 residues. Germline CDR1 and CDR2: LGHNT and FRNRAP. CDR3 coding DNA: TGTGCTAGTGGTTCTTCCGGGACAGGGCTTGCTGGCTACACCTTC. The encoded protein is CASGSSGTGLAGYTF.

As regards this clone: The junction differs from germline at one of its ends, possibly a read error. V is TRBV30 and J is TRBJ1-2, with D perhaps TRBD1 (6 bases). In germline, CDR1 is GTSNPN, CDR2 SVGIG (reference sequence). This CDR3 is built from 12 residues. CDR3 sequence reads: CAWSVTWGTRYF. The CDR3 DNA reads TGTGCCTGGAGTGTCACTTGGGGGACAAGGTACTTC. Filled out from reference TRBV30 and TRBJ1-2, the complete variable domain reads SQTIHQWPATLVQPVGSPLSLECTVEGTSNPNLYWYRQAAGRGLQLLFYSVGIGQISSEVPQNLSASRPQDRQFILSSKKLLLSDSGFYLCAWSVTWGTRYFGSGTRLTVV.